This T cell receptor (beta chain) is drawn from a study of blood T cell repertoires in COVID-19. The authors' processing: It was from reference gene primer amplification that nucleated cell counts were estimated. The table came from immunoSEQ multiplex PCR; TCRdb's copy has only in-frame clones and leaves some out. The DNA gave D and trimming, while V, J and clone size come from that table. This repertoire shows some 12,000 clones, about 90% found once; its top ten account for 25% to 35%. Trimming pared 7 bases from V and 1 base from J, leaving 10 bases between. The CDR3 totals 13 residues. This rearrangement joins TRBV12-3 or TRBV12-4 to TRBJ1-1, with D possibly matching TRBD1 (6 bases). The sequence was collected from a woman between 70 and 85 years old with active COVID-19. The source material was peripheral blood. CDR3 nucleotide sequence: TGTGCCAGCAACATCAGGGGGAACACTGAAGCTTTCTTT. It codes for CASNIRGNTEAFF.